This T cell receptor beta chain was captured in a study of T cells in narcolepsy (dated by TCRdb to between 2018 and 2020). Study-wide context: Healthy control donors were enrolled in the study alongside patients who had narcolepsy type 1 or type 2 (NT1, NT2). To look for autoreactive T cells in narcolepsy patients that target self-antigens of hypocretin neurons (hypocretin, TRIB2), the study used TCR Vbeta sequencing to follow clonotypes in blood and CSF. Results and caveats for the whole study, not just this receptor: Plots that compared CSF and blood CD4+ T cell clonotypes from the same patient highlighted HCRT-specific and TRIB2-specific autoreactive clonotypes. Autoreactive clonotypes were reported to be detected serially in the blood of the same patients and of different patients, but not in the blood of healthy controls. Patients and controls had comparable numbers of sequenced blood memory CD4+ clonotypes, averaging about 39,000 and 35,000, respectively. No sequences matching autoreactive T cell clones were contained in some blood memory CD4+ repertoires from patients and controls.

Measured from the cysteine to the phenylalanine, the CDR3 is 18 residues long. The only DNA kept is the CDR3, 54 bases in frame from the first base. Memory CD4+ T cells were sorted ex vivo from peripheral blood of narcolepsy patients and healthy controls for TCR Vbeta sequencing. Library creation used the immunoSEQ multiplex PCR assay. Held by TCRdb, this immuneACCESS table contains in-frame sequences only and omits some clones. Under half of the omission traces to an unresolved V gene where checked; the cause of the rest is unknown. The sample has about 24,000 clones on record, less than 70% of them singletons. In total, the top ten clones hold 12% of the sample. On this clone: Its antigen specificity is not known. No per-base quality is available; no much larger clone lies one base away.

This clonotype was obtained from a human donor in good health. Sample: memory (CD45RA-) CD4+ T cells from blood. The cell subset or site label here, explained by the study, means: memory T cells sorted ex vivo from peripheral blood. Rearrangement joined TRBV21-1 to TRBJ2-1; the table names TRBD2, a call not compared with the DNA. TRBV21-1 has pseudogene status. This receptor carries the CDR3 CASSKAHLGAGDNNEQFF. The sequence in DNA is TGTGCCAGCAGCAAAGCACATTTAGGAGCGGGGGACAACAATGAGCAGTTCTTC.